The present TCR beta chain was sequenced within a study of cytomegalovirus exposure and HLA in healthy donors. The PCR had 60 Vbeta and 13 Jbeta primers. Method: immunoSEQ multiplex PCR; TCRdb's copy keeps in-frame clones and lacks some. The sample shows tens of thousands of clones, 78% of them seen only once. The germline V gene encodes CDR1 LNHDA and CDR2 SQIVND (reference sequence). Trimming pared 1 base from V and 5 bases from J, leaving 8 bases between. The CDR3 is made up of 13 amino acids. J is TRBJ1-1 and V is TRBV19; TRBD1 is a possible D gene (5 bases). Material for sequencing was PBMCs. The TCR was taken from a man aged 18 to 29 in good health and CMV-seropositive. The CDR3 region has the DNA TGTGCCAGTAGTATAGCAGGGTTAACTGAAGCTTTCTTT. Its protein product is CASSIAGLTEAFF.